Detailed here is one T cell receptor beta chain. MiXCR, run by TCRdb on the 5' RACE reads, gives a single entry per CDR3 protein. The data show about 510,000 distinct CDR3 sequences, 21% seen once. This entry is derived from a study of T cells after yellow fever vaccination. Germline V gene sequence: CDR1 LGHDT, CDR2 YNNKEL (reference sequence). The CDR3 spans 15 residues. V dropped 4 bases and J dropped 3 bases, with 16 bases sitting between them. This chain connects TRBV3-1 to TRBJ2-7; TRBD1 is a possible D gene (6 bases). This specimen consisted of PBMCs, obtained less than 25 days after the first yellow fever vaccination. This clonotype was sampled from a man aged 18 to 35 who received the YFV17D yellow fever vaccine. CDR3 DNA sequence: TGTGCCAGCAGCCCGAGCAGAGGGGGTTTCTACGAGCAGTACTTC. Translating it yields CASSPSRGGFYEQYF.